This T cell receptor (beta chain) was identified during a study of OX40 agonist ivuxolimab in advanced cancers. The protocol was immunoSEQ multiplex PCR, while the TCRdb copy is restricted to in-frame clones and leaves out a portion. The table has 65,000 to 80,000 clones, under 95% seen once. Germline CDR1 and CDR2: SGDLS and YYNGEE. V was trimmed by 0 bases and J by 4 bases, leaving 13 bases between them. The CDR3 runs to 15 residues. V is TRBV9 and J is TRBJ1-2; weak D call: TRBD1 (6 bases). The sample consisted of CD4+ or CD8+ T cells sorted from blood, taken in a trial of the OX40 agonist ivuxolimab. The receptor was derived from an adult with an advanced solid tumor such as melanoma, head and neck, liver or kidney cancer. In DNA, the CDR3 is TGTGCCAGCAGCGTAGGAGGGGGGGCTGGCTATGGCTACACCTTC. It codes for CASSVGGGAGYGYTF.